This TCR beta chain was sequenced during a study of T cells in Graves' hyperthyroidism and ophthalmopathy. Study in general: Specimen type is peripheral blood, collected at initial diagnosis prior to any treatment.

Overall study findings and caveats: Blood also showed most of the thyroid clonotypes that were expanded above 0.001.

Trimming at V came to 6 bases and at J to 4 bases, leaving 10 bases not matched to a gene. Germline values: CDR1 WSHSY, CDR2 SAAADI. The CDR3 has 16 amino acids. The investigators amplified TCR beta CDR3 regions from RNA transcripts. The study used the HTBI primer set for a first-round RT-PCR of the TCR CDR3. TCRdb re-analysed the multiplex PCR reads in MiXCR, keeping a single row per CDR3 protein. The sample consists of approximately 690,000 distinct CDR3 sequences, around 13% of them appearing once. Patients with uncontrolled infections, other autoimmune diseases, pregnancy or lactation were excluded. Clinical symptoms, serum thyroxine, TRAb, thyroid ultrasound and orbital computed tomography informed diagnoses. There are many counts of this clonotype. Antigen unknown.

This TCR was recovered from a woman in her forties or fifties with Graves' ophthalmopathy. The chain carries TRBV10-2 and TRBJ2-7; 12 positions match TRBD1. Sequencing was done on a sample of blood. The CDR3 sequence: CASRGRRGQGAYEQYF. CDR3 coding DNA: TGCGCCAGCAGAGGTAGAAGGGGACAGGGGGCTTACGAGCAGTACTTC.